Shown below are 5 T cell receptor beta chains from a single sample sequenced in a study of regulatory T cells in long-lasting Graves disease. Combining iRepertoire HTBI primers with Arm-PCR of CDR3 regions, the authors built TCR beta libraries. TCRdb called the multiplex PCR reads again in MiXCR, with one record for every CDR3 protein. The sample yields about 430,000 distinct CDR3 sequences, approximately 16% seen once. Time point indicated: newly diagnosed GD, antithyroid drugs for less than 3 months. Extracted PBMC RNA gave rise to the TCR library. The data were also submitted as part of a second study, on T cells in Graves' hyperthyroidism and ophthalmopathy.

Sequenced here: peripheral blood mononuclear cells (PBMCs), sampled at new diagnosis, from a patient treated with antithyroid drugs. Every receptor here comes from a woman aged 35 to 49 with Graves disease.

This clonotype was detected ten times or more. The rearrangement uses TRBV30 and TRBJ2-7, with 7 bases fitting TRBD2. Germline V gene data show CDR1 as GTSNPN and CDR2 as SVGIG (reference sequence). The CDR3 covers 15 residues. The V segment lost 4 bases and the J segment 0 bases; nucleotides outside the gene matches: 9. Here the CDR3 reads CAWTTAGGSSYEQYF. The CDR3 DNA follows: TGTGCCTGGACTACCGCCGGGGGGAGCTCCTACGAGCAGTACTTC.

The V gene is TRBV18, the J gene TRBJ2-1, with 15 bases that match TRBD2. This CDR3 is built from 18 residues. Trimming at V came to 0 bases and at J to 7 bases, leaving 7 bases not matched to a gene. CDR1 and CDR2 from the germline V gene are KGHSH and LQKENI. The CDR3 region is CASSPPGLAGGPWNEQFF. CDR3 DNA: TGTGCCAGCTCACCACCCGGACTAGCGGGAGGGCCGTGGAATGAGCAGTTCTTC.

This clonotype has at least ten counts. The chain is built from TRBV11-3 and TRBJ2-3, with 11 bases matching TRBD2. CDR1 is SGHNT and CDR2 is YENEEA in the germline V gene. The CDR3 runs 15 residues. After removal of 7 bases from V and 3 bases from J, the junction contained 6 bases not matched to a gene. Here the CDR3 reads CASKRLAGGTDTQYF. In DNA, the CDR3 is TGTGCCAGCAAGAGGCTAGCGGGAGGAACAGATACGCAGTATTTT.

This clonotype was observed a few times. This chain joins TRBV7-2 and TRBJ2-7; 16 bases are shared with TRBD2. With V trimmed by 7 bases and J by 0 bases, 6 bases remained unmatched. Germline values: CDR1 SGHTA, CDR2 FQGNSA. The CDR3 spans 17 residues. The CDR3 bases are TGTGCCAGCACCATAGGGACTAGCGGGAGGGTCTCCTACGAGCAGTACTTC. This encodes CASTIGTSGRVSYEQYF.

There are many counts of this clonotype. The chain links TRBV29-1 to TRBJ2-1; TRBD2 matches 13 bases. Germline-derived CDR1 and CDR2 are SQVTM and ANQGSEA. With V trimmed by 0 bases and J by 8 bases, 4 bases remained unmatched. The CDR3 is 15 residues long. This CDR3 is CSVEDGTSGNYEQFF. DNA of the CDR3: TGCAGCGTTGAAGATGGGACTAGCGGGAACTATGAGCAGTTCTTC.